The 8 T cell receptor beta chains presented below share a single source sample, sequenced in a study of blood T cell repertoires in COVID-19. The method was immunoSEQ multiplex PCR; TCRdb's version includes in-frame clones alone and lacks a portion of them. The data contain 150,000 to 200,000 clones, 82% of them seen just once; the ten biggest clones take up approximately 7.8%. Specimen: peripheral blood. These receptors were collected from a woman aged 55-69 years with COVID-19, enrolled during active disease.

CDR3 DNA: TGCGCCAGCAGCTTGGATGGGCAGCCCTTCACAGATACGCAGTATTTT. Residues: CASSLDGQPFTDTQYF. The genes are TRBV5-1 and TRBJ2-3; D is uncertain. The V gene lost 0 bases and the J gene lost 2 bases, with 13 bases spanning the gap. The CDR3 runs to 16 residues. Germline values: CDR1 SGHRS, CDR2 YFSETQ.

The rearrangement links TRBV5-1 to TRBJ1-4; tentative D call: TRBD1 (5 bases). This CDR3 region has 15 residues. Germline assignment: CDR1 SGHRS and CDR2 YFSETQ. Trimming stripped 4 bases from V and 4 bases from J, with 14 bases between. The CDR3 is CASSAYQGDNEKLFF. The CDR3, as DNA: TGCGCCAGCAGCGCCTATCAGGGTGATAATGAAAAACTGTTTTTT.

The DNA for the CDR3 is TGTGCCAGCAGCTTAGCGAAACTAGCGGGGCGGATTAGCACAGATACGCAGTATTTT. This gives the protein CASSLAKLAGRISTDTQYF. This chain connects TRBV7-8 to TRBJ2-3; 10 bases are a match to TRBD2. CDR3 size: 19 residues. J lost 0 bases, V lost 0 bases, and 9 bases had no gene match. Germline V gene data show CDR1 as SGHVS and CDR2 as FQNEAQ.

The genes are TRBV6-5 and TRBJ1-4, with D possibly TRBD1 on 6 matching bases. CDR1 and CDR2 from the germline V gene are MNHEY and SVGAGI. The CDR3 consists of 16 residues. V gave up 4 bases and J gave up 7 bases, with 19 bases separating them. The CDR3 nucleotides are TGTGCCAGCAGTTGGACACCACAGAGGGGGTTTGAAAAACTGTTTTTT. This encodes CASSWTPQRGFEKLFF.

This chain connects TRBV9 to TRBJ1-6; no clear D gene. Between the trimmed V and J ends, which lost 0 bases and 6 bases, there was a span of 10 bases. CDR1 SGDLS and CDR2 YYNGEE come from the germline V gene. This CDR3 has 15 residues. Here the CDR3 reads CASSVDWRSNSPLHF. The CDR3 DNA is TGTGCCAGCAGCGTAGACTGGAGAAGTAATTCACCCCTCCACTTT.

DNA of the CDR3: TGTGCCAGCAGTTGGGGACTAGCGGCCTACAATGAGCAGTTCTTC. This translates into CASSWGLAAYNEQFF. The chain joins TRBV27 to TRBJ2-1; TRBD2 aligns across 11 bases. CDR1 is MNHEY, CDR2 SMNVEV, per germline (reference sequence). The CDR3 has 15 residues. Unmatched junction bases numbered 1, after V lost 4 bases and J lost 2 bases.

CDR3 in amino acids: CASRLRGIGKTSTDTQYF. The CDR3 nucleotides read TGTGCCAGCAGACTAAGGGGGATTGGGAAAACTAGCACAGATACGCAGTATTTT. V usage is TRBV28 and J usage is TRBJ2-3, with D possibly being TRBD1 (6 bases). Germline assignment: CDR1 MDHEN and CDR2 SYDVKM. V shed 6 bases and J shed 0 bases, with 22 bases lying between them. The CDR3 runs to 18 residues.

This clone occurred a few times. V gene TRBV5-6 combines with J gene TRBJ1-5; D unclear. CDR3 size: 13 residues. CDR1 and CDR2 from the germline V gene are SGHDT and YYEEEE. Deletions cut 0 bases from V and 3 bases from J, with 4 bases between. The CDR3 sequence: CASSLALNQPQHF. CDR3 DNA sequence: TGTGCCAGCAGCTTGGCCCTCAATCAGCCCCAGCATTTT.